This T cell receptor (beta chain) was found in a study of blood T cell repertoires in COVID-19. The authors' processing: Reference gene primer amplification in the assay estimated nucleated cell counts. Profiled with immunoSEQ multiplex PCR; TCRdb holds only in-frame clones, not every one. The D gene and trimming were derived from the DNA, and the V and J assignments and clone size from that table. The repertoire holds around 200,000 clones, with around three quarters as singletons. CDR1 is GTSNPN and CDR2 is SVGIG in the germline V gene (reference sequence). This CDR3 spans 14 amino acids. Deletions cut 4 bases from V and 0 bases from J, with 10 bases between.

Sequencing was done on a sample of peripheral blood. The receptor comes from a woman in her 70s with acute or convalescent COVID-19. This chain joins TRBV30 and TRBJ2-1; unclear D gene. In nucleotides, the CDR3 is TGTGCCTGGACAGGCCTAAGCTCCTACAATGAGCAGTTCTTC. Translation gives CAWTGLSSYNEQFF. The full variable domain, in which reference TRBV30 and TRBJ2-1 provide the parts outside the CDR3, is SQTIHQWPATLVQPVGSPLSLECTVEGTSNPNLYWYRQAAGRGLQLLFYSVGIGQISSEVPQNLSASRPQDRQFILSSKKLLLSDSGFYLCAWTGLSSYNEQFFGPGTRLTVL.